The source of this T cell receptor (beta chain) is a study of shared clonotypes between healthy human individuals. Using immunoSEQ multiplex PCR, the repertoire was profiled, and TCRdb retains in-frame clones only, with some absent. The table lists some 2,000,000 clones, approximately 95% of them singletons. CD45RO-negative CD8 cells positively selected for CCR7 made up the naive population, which excluded terminally differentiated effector memory CD45RA+ cells. In the case of this clone: Its antigen remains unknown.

Study-level points and caveats: Shared clonotypes across all four donors exceeded non-shared ones in generation probability.

CDR1 and CDR2 (germline): MNHEY, SVGAGI. The V segment lost 6 bases and the J segment 2 bases; nucleotides outside the gene matches: 6. The CDR3 has 15 amino acids. V usage is TRBV6-5 and J usage is TRBJ1-3; 8 nucleotides match TRBD1. The TCR comes from a young man in good health. The sequencing input was naive CD8+ T cells sorted from blood. CDR3 sequence: CASSGQGNAGNTIYF. The CDR3 DNA reads as TGTGCCAGCAGCGGACAGGGTAACGCTGGAAACACCATATATTTT.